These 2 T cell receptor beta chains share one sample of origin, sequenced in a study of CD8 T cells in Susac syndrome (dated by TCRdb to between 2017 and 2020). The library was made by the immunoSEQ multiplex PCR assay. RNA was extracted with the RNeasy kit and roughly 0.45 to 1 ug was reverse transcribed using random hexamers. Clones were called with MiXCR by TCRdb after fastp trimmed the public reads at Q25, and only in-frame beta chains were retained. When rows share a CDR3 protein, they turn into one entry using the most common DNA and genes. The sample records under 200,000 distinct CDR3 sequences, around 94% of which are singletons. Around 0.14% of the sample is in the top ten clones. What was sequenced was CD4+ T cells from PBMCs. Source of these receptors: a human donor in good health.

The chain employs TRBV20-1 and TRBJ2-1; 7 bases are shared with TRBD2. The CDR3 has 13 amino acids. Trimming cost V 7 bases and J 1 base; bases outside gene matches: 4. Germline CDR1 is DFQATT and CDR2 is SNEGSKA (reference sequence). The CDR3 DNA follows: TGCAGTGTGGGGGGGTATTCCTACAATGAGCAGTTCTTC. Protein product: CSVGGYSYNEQFF.

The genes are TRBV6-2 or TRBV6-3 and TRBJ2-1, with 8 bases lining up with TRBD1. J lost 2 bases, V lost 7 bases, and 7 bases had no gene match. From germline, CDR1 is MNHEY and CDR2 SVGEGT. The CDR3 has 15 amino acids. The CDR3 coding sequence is TGTGCCAGCACAAAACTACAGGGGGCCTACAATGAGCAGTTCTTC. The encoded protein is CASTKLQGAYNEQFF.